This is a list of T cell receptor beta chains from one sample in a study of T cell clones after liver transplantation. Sequencing was performed with immunoSEQ multiplex PCR; in TCRdb, only in-frame clones are kept and a portion is missing. The sample shows tens of thousands of clones, about 64% of them seen only once. This material consisted of CD4+ T cells from blood, taken before liver transplant. All receptors come from a human donor who received a liver transplant. Each CDR3 is given without its conserved first and last residue. The order of the fields is J gene, D gene, V gene, CDR3 protein. D genes are given only for firm matches.

j_gene: TRBJ1-1; d_gene: .; v_gene: TRBV4-2; CDR3aa: ASSQERDTEAF
j_gene: TRBJ1-1; d_gene: .; v_gene: TRBV6-5; CDR3aa: ASSYRGGMNTEAF
j_gene: TRBJ2-7; d_gene: TRBD2; v_gene: TRBV30; CDR3aa: AWSDDRDYNYEQY
j_gene: TRBJ1-1; d_gene: .; v_gene: TRBV19; CDR3aa: ASWGGNAGNTEAF
j_gene: TRBJ2-7; d_gene: .; v_gene: TRBV28; CDR3aa: ASARTGPHYEQY
j_gene: TRBJ1-4; d_gene: TRBD1; v_gene: TRBV28; CDR3aa: ASSFDRGRSEKLF
j_gene: TRBJ1-2; d_gene: .; v_gene: TRBV15; CDR3aa: ATSRDLRPGSYGYT
j_gene: TRBJ1-5; d_gene: TRBD1; v_gene: TRBV5-1; CDR3aa: ASSVTGGNQPQH
j_gene: TRBJ2-6; d_gene: .; v_gene: TRBV7-9; CDR3aa: ASSRQPGSGANVLT
j_gene: TRBJ2-1; d_gene: TRBD2; v_gene: TRBV27; CDR3aa: ASSLSGGANEQF
j_gene: TRBJ2-3; d_gene: .; v_gene: TRBV12-1; CDR3aa: ASSSIAGGIYTQY
j_gene: TRBJ1-2; d_gene: TRBD1; v_gene: TRBV15; CDR3aa: ATSRFGQGYGYT
j_gene: TRBJ1-4; d_gene: .; v_gene: TRBV11-3; CDR3aa: ASSFDYWAGPGKLF
j_gene: TRBJ1-1; d_gene: TRBD1; v_gene: TRBV19; CDR3aa: ASSVRTGGSNTEAF
j_gene: TRBJ2-7; d_gene: TRBD1; v_gene: TRBV6-5; CDR3aa: ASRTDRAPSYEQY
j_gene: TRBJ2-2; d_gene: .; v_gene: TRBV27; CDR3aa: ASNKGGGLNTGELF
j_gene: TRBJ1-4; d_gene: TRBD1; v_gene: TRBV19; CDR3aa: ASITTGKAANEKLF
j_gene: TRBJ2-3; d_gene: .; v_gene: TRBV7-2; CDR3aa: ASTIQGTDTQY
j_gene: TRBJ2-3; d_gene: TRBD2; v_gene: TRBV29-1; CDR3aa: SAVTSGGRGTQY
j_gene: TRBJ2-3; d_gene: .; v_gene: TRBV5-6; CDR3aa: ASSLAGSTQY
j_gene: TRBJ1-1; d_gene: TRBD1; v_gene: TRBV29-1; CDR3aa: STKQGLTEAF
j_gene: TRBJ1-1; d_gene: TRBD1; v_gene: TRBV9; CDR3aa: ASGRVGFRDRDPEAF
j_gene: TRBJ1-4; d_gene: .; v_gene: TRBV28; CDR3aa: ASSSSGADEKLF